The present TCR beta chain was sequenced within a study of T cell responses to AZD1222 COVID-19 vaccine. Findings and limits, study-wide: Only after the peak T cell response were repertoires sampled.

Concerning this clone: Its antigen is not identified.

This CDR3 region has 13 residues. From germline, CDR1 is SGHDT and CDR2 YYEEEE. Trimming stripped 0 bases from V and 7 bases from J, with 11 bases between. The table came from immunoSEQ multiplex PCR; TCRdb's copy has only in-frame clones and leaves some out. Among fewer than 150,000 clones listed, 90% were seen once. The rearrangement joins TRBV5-6 to TRBJ2-7; tentatively, D is TRBD1 or TRBD2 (5 bases each). Sequenced here: peripheral blood, sampled on day 0 of AZD1222 vaccination. The clonotype was recovered from an adult in good health. This CDR3 reads CASSLVGAVEQYF. In DNA form, the CDR3 reads TGTGCCAGCAGCTTGGTCGGGGCGGTGGAGCAGTACTTC.